The sample holds one count of the clone carrying this T cell receptor beta chain. Its antigen is currently unknown. The sample belongs to a study of OX40 agonist ivuxolimab in advanced cancers. Looking at the study overall: People in dose escalation had one of these cancers: hepatocellular carcinoma, melanoma, renal cell or head and neck cancer.

V gave up 4 bases and J gave up 10 bases, with 16 bases separating them. Germline V lookup: CDR1 MDHEN, CDR2 SYDVKM. The CDR3 is 14 amino acids. The repertoire was sequenced with immunoSEQ multiplex PCR; TCRdb's copy has only in-frame clones and lacks some. Among about 80,000 clones listed, around nine tenths were seen once. Overall study findings and caveats: In CD8+ T cells, expanded clones were on average more numerous than in CD4+. The authors did not determine the antigen specificity of the expanded peripheral T cells.

This sequence originates from an adult with an advanced solid tumor such as melanoma, head and neck, liver or kidney cancer. This chain links TRBV28 with TRBJ1-4; D possibly corresponds to TRBD1 (6 bases). The sample here was CD4+ or CD8+ T cells sorted from blood, taken in a trial of the OX40 agonist ivuxolimab. CDR3 sequence (DNA): TGTGCCAGCAGTTCATACAGGGCCGAGGGAAAACTGTTTTTT. Protein: CASSSYRAEGKLFF. The variable domain in full, with the rest retrieved from reference TRBV28 and TRBJ1-4, is DVKVTQSSRYLVKRTGEKVFLECVQDMDHENMFWYRQDPGLGLRLIYFSYDVKMKEKGDIPEGYSVSREKKERFSLILESASTNQTSMYLCASSSYRAEGKLFFGSGTQLSVL.